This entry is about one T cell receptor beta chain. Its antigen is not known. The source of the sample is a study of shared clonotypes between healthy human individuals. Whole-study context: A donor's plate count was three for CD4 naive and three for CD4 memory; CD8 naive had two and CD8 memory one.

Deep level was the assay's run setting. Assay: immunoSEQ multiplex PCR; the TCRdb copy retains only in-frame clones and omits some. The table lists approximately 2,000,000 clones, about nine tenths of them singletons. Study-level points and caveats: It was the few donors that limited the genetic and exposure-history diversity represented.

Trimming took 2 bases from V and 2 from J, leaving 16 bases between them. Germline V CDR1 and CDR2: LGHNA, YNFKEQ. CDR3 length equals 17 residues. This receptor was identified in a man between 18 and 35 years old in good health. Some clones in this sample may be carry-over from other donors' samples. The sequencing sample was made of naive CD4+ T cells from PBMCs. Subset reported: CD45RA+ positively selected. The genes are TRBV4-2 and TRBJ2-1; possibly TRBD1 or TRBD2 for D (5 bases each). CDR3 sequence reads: CASSQPLRDGAYNEQFF. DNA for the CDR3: TGTGCCAGCAGCCAACCGCTCCGGGACGGAGCCTACAATGAGCAGTTCTTC.